The 31 T cell receptor beta chains listed next were all sequenced from one sample in a study of blood T cell repertoires in COVID-19. Measured with immunoSEQ multiplex PCR; TCRdb has only the in-frame clones, and not every one. This table has some 210,000 clones, 75% to 85% appearing once. Sequenced sample: PBMCs or T cells enriched from blood (not recorded which). Every receptor here comes from a man aged 25-45 years with acute COVID-19.

J is TRBJ1-4 and V is TRBV10-3; D may be TRBD1 (6 bases). V was shortened by 5 bases and J by 8 bases, with 15 bases between the two germline ends. CDR3 length: 14 amino acids. CDR1 ENHRY and CDR2 SYGVKD come from the germline V gene. The CDR3 bases are TGTGCCATCAGTTTACAGGGACGTCAAGAAAAACTGTTTTTT. Amino acid sequence: CAISLQGRQEKLFF.

The chain is built from TRBV6-4 and TRBJ2-2; TRBD2 is a possible D gene (6 bases). Germline CDR1 reads MRHNA; CDR2 reads SNTAGT. There are 15 residues in the CDR3. V was shortened by 6 bases and J by 1 base, with 12 bases between the two germline ends. In nucleotides, the CDR3 is TGTGCCAGCAGCGCGGGACTCAAGAACACCGGGGAGCTGTTTTTT. It yields the protein CASSAGLKNTGELFF.

This clone was seen once. V gene TRBV5-5 combines with J gene TRBJ1-5, with 9 positions matching TRBD1. The trim removed 7 bases at V and 2 bases at J, leaving 4 bases unmatched. Germline CDR1 SGHKS, CDR2 YYEKEE (reference sequence). The CDR3 loop spans 14 amino acids. The CDR3 nucleotides read TGTGCCAGCGGACAGGGGATGGGCAATCAGCCCCAGCATTTT. The encoded protein is CASGQGMGNQPQHF.

The chain is built from TRBV27 and TRBJ1-4; D may be TRBD1 (6 bases). Germline values: CDR1 MNHEY, CDR2 SMNVEV (reference sequence). The CDR3 totals 16 residues. V dropped 3 bases and J dropped 2 bases, with 13 bases sitting between them. The CDR3 sequence is CASSFLQGLTNEKLFF. Here the CDR3 DNA reads TGTGCCAGCAGTTTCCTCCAGGGGTTGACTAATGAAAAACTGTTTTTT.

This chain joins TRBV25-1 and TRBJ1-4; 9 bases are shared with TRBD1. In germline, CDR1 is MGHDK, CDR2 SYGVNS. The CDR3 extends over 15 amino acids. Trimming took 4 bases from V and 4 from J; bases not matched to a gene: 4. CDR3 sequence reads: CASSVPGQGNEKLFF. CDR3 DNA sequence: TGTGCCAGCAGTGTCCCGGGACAGGGTAATGAAAAACTGTTTTTT.

This clone has only one observation. This chain joins TRBV10-2 and TRBJ2-1, with D maybe TRBD2 (5 bases). This CDR3 region has 15 residues. Germline assignment: CDR1 WSHSY and CDR2 SAAADI. V was trimmed by 8 bases and J by 0 bases, leaving 14 bases between them. This chain's CDR3 is CASGPGTGSYNEQFF. CDR3 nucleotide sequence: TGCGCCAGCGGGCCGGGAACGGGCTCCTACAATGAGCAGTTCTTC.

The J gene is TRBJ1-2, the V gene TRBV20-1; D is undetermined. Germline CDR1 and CDR2: DFQATT and SNEGSKA (reference sequence). Trimming stripped 3 bases from V and 0 bases from J, with 11 bases between. CDR3 length: 14 residues. The CDR3 nucleotides are TGCAGTGCTAGTATCCCAGGCTCTAACTATGGCTACACCTTC. It specifies CSASIPGSNYGYTF.

V and J are TRBV7-3 and TRBJ1-6; perhaps TRBD1 as D (5 bases). Trimming took off 3 bases at V and 11 bases at J, with 11 bases between the two ends. CDR3 length equals 13 residues. Germline values: CDR1 SGHTA, CDR2 FQGTGA. The CDR3 DNA is TGTGCCAGCAGCTTGCAGGGTCGGGCACCCCTCCACTTT. This codes for CASSLQGRAPLHF.

The CDR3 bases are TGTGCCAGCAGTTTAGCGGGGGGTCGTTACAATGAGCAGTTCTTC. As protein: CASSLAGGRYNEQFF. This chain joins TRBV2 and TRBJ2-1; 10 bases are a match to TRBD2. Germline values: CDR1 SNHLY, CDR2 FYNNEI. J was trimmed by 4 bases and V by 5 bases; bases with no gene match: 5. This CDR3 region has 15 residues.

The rearrangement uses TRBV6-8 and TRBJ1-5; 10 nucleotides line up with TRBD1. CDR1 is MNHGY, CDR2 SAAAGT, per germline. The length of the CDR3 is 14 residues. Trimming cost V 6 bases and J 3 bases; bases outside gene matches: 2. This CDR3 reads CASRGQGNNQPQHF. CDR3 nucleotide sequence: TGTGCCAGCAGGGGACAGGGGAACAATCAGCCCCAGCATTTT.

This rearrangement joins TRBV7-9 to TRBJ1-2, with D unclear. Germline CDR1 SEHNR, CDR2 FQNEAQ (reference sequence). This CDR3 is 13 amino acids long. The ends were cut back, 5 bases at V and 7 bases at J, with 14 bases in the middle. CDR3 in DNA: TGTGCCAGCAGCAAGGACGGACTGAGTGGCTACACCTTC. Residues: CASSKDGLSGYTF.

About this clone itself: The identical CDR3 is also encoded by other nucleotide sequences in the sample. The chain employs TRBV3-1 (or the pseudogene TRBV3-2) and TRBJ2-7; no firm D call. Germline V gene data show CDR1 as LGHDT and CDR2 as YNNKEL (reference sequence). Trimming stripped 2 bases from V and 4 bases from J, with 3 bases between. The CDR3 is 11 residues long. Here the CDR3 DNA reads TGTGCCAGCAGCCAACAATACGAGCAGTACTTC. Protein: CASSQQYEQYF.

The J gene is TRBJ1-6, the V gene TRBV28; TRBD1 aligns across 7 bases. The germline V gene has CDR1 MDHEN and CDR2 SYDVKM. The junction had 4 bases not matched to a gene; V was cut back by 4 bases and J by 7 bases. The CDR3 runs to 14 residues. CDR3 residues: CASSSGTANSPLHF. CDR3 sequence (DNA): TGTGCCAGCAGTTCCGGGACAGCCAATTCACCCCTCCACTTT.

V is TRBV5-1 and J is TRBJ2-7; 7 nucleotides match TRBD2. Germline loops: CDR1 SGHRS, CDR2 YFSETQ. After removal of 4 bases from V and 7 bases from J, the junction contained 8 bases not matched to a gene. The CDR3 is 13 amino acids. The CDR3 reads CASSPDWGGEQYF. The CDR3 nucleotides read TGCGCCAGCAGCCCCGACTGGGGGGGGGAGCAGTACTTC. Full variable domain (missing parts from reference TRBV5-1 and TRBJ2-7): KAGVTQTPRYLIKTRGQQVTLSCSPISGHRSVSWYQQTPGQGLQFLFEYFSETQRNKGNFPGRFSGRQFSNSRSEMNVSTLELGDSALYLCASSPDWGGEQYFGPGTRLTVT.

This chain connects TRBV9 to TRBJ2-1, with D unresolved. Trimming stripped 4 bases from V and 2 bases from J, with 7 bases between. The CDR3 has 13 residues. From germline, CDR1 is SGDLS and CDR2 YYNGEE. The CDR3 coding sequence is TGTGCCAGCAGCCTCTCGGCCTACAATGAGCAGTTCTTC. This translates into CASSLSAYNEQFF. Looking up the rest from reference TRBV9 and TRBJ2-1 gives the full variable domain: DSGVTQTPKHLITATGQRVTLRCSPRSGDLSVYWYQQSLDQGLQFLIQYYNGEERAKGNILERFSAQQFPDLHSELNLSSLELGDSALYFCASSLSAYNEQFFGPGTRLTVL.

This chain joins TRBV6-6 and TRBJ1-5; 10 positions match TRBD1. CDR1 and CDR2 (germline): MNHNY, SVGAGI (reference sequence). CDR3 length equals 15 residues. V trimming: 3 bases; J trimming: 4 bases; junction bases outside the gene matches: 3. The CDR3 DNA reads as TGTGCCAGCAGTTATTCGGGACAGGGGAATCAGCCCCAGCATTTT. This codes for CASSYSGQGNQPQHF.

This chain uses TRBV6-5 with TRBJ1-1; D is uncertain. Per the germline V gene, CDR1 is MNHEY and CDR2 is SVGAGI. Trimming left V 5 bases short and J 11 bases short, with 15 bases between. The CDR3 sequence is 12 residues long. CDR3 in DNA: TGTGCCAGCAGTCTAGCAGGTGTAGTGGCTTTCTTT. It encodes CASSLAGVVAFF.

This chain uses TRBV28 with TRBJ1-1, with 11 bases aligning to TRBD1. The ends lost 6 bases at V and 2 bases at J; junction bases unmatched: 5. The germline V gene has CDR1 MDHEN and CDR2 SYDVKM. This CDR3 is built from 15 residues. The CDR3 DNA follows: TGTGCCAGCAGAATTGGGACAGGGGGAAACACTGAAGCTTTCTTT. Translation gives CASRIGTGGNTEAFF.

This chain joins TRBV6-6 and TRBJ2-5; D not certain. The CDR3 consists of 11 residues. The germline gives CDR1 MNHNY, CDR2 SVGAGI (reference sequence). V was shortened by 6 bases and J by 4 bases, with 6 bases between the two germline ends. The CDR3 sequence is CASSSGETQYF. CDR3 nucleotide sequence: TGTGCCAGCAGCTCCGGAGAGACCCAGTACTTC.

The CDR3 nucleotides read TGCGCCAGCAGCTTGGGAGGGATGAATATGAACACTGAAGCTTTCTTT. This translates into CASSLGGMNMNTEAFF. The genes are TRBV5-1 and TRBJ1-1; D remains ambiguous. The CDR3 is made up of 16 amino acids. With 0 bases removed from V and 0 bases from J, the gap between germline ends came to 12 bases. In germline, CDR1 is SGHRS, CDR2 YFSETQ.

In DNA form, the CDR3 reads TGCGCCAGCAGCCCCCAGGGACAGGGACTGGTCACTGAAGCTTTCTTT. Protein sequence: CASSPQGQGLVTEAFF. The V call is TRBV5-1, the J call TRBJ1-1; 9 positions match TRBD1. Germline assignment: CDR1 SGHRS and CDR2 YFSETQ. Losses at the gene ends were 4 bases for V and 4 bases for J; bases not matched to a gene: 11. CDR3 length: 16 amino acids.

The chain has TRBV7-2 and TRBJ2-3; 12 bases map to TRBD1. The CDR3 is 15 residues long. Germline values: CDR1 SGHTA, CDR2 FQGNSA. V gave up 1 base and J gave up 9 bases; unmatched junction bases: 5. In nucleotides, the CDR3 is TGTGCCAGCAGCTTAGTGGGGACAGGGGGCCTGACGCAGTATTTT. Amino acid sequence: CASSLVGTGGLTQYF.

The chain employs TRBV3-1 (or the pseudogene TRBV3-2) and TRBJ2-4, with 16 bases lining up with TRBD2. J was trimmed by 11 bases and V by 3 bases; bases with no gene match: 13. Germline V gene sequence: CDR1 LGHDT, CDR2 YNNKEL (reference sequence). The CDR3 spans 18 residues. The CDR3 region is CASSHLGTSGGALSVQYF. CDR3 nucleotide sequence: TGTGCCAGCAGCCACCTAGGGACTAGCGGGGGGGCTTTGAGCGTTCAGTACTTC.

V gene TRBV12-5 combines with J gene TRBJ2-7; 10 nucleotides line up with TRBD2. Germline CDR1 is LGHNT and CDR2 is FRNRAP. The CDR3 is made up of 17 amino acids. Germline trimming cut 4 bases from V and 0 bases from J; bases unmatched to any gene: 9. CDR3 region: CASGSPSGGAASYEQYF. For the CDR3, the DNA is TGTGCTAGTGGTTCCCCCAGCGGGGGGGCAGCCTCCTACGAGCAGTACTTC.

This rearrangement joins TRBV6-5 to TRBJ2-3, with a possible D match to TRBD1 (6 bases). The CDR3 has 12 amino acids. Germline V gene data show CDR1 as MNHEY and CDR2 as SVGAGI. V lost 7 bases to trimming and J lost 5 bases, with 10 bases between them. The CDR3 DNA reads as TGTGCCAGCATAGGGGGTGGAGATACGCAGTATTTT. Protein product: CASIGGGDTQYF.

V and J are TRBV6-5 and TRBJ1-6; D call uncertain. The CDR3 loop spans 14 amino acids. V lost 7 bases and J 8 bases, leaving 15 bases between the germline ends. Germline V CDR1 and CDR2: MNHEY, SVGAGI. In nucleotides, the CDR3 is TGTGCCAGCATAAACCAGGCAAGTCATTCACCCCTCCACTTT. Amino acids: CASINQASHSPLHF.

V gene TRBV11-2 combines with J gene TRBJ1-4, with TRBD1 matching over 7 bases. The CDR3 has 15 amino acids. CDR1 SGHAT and CDR2 FQNNGV come from the germline V gene. Unmatched junction bases numbered 9, after V lost 5 bases and J lost 6 bases. As DNA, the CDR3 is TGTGCCAGCAGCCCAACCGGGACAGCGTATGAAAAACTGTTTTTT. Protein: CASSPTGTAYEKLFF.

The rearrangement joins TRBV27 to TRBJ2-3; unclear D gene. Germline-derived CDR1 and CDR2 are MNHEY and SMNVEV (reference sequence). V was cut by 0 bases and J by 4 bases, with 11 bases left in between. The CDR3 loop spans 15 amino acids. CDR3 in DNA: TGTGCCAGCAGTTTATCAAGAGCAAGTTCAGATACGCAGTATTTT. This translates into CASSLSRASSDTQYF.

The V call is TRBV5-6, the J call TRBJ2-6; 7 bases line up with TRBD1. The CDR3 is made up of 18 amino acids. Germline loops: CDR1 SGHDT, CDR2 YYEEEE. Germline trimming cut 0 bases from V and 0 bases from J; bases unmatched to any gene: 6. Here the CDR3 reads CASSLAGQPFSGANVLTF. The CDR3 bases are TGTGCCAGCAGCTTGGCGGGACAGCCGTTCTCTGGGGCCAACGTCCTGACTTTC.

DNA of the CDR3: TGTGCCAGCAGCGTAGCTGAGGTGACCGGGGAGCTGTTTTTT. It yields the protein CASSVAEVTGELFF. The chain has TRBV9 and TRBJ2-2; D gene ambiguous. This CDR3 is 14 amino acids long. Between the trimmed V and J ends, which lost 0 bases and 5 bases, there was a span of 8 bases. Germline loops: CDR1 SGDLS, CDR2 YYNGEE.

V is TRBV7-6 and J is TRBJ1-3, with 7 bases matching TRBD1. The ends lost 1 base at V and 4 bases at J; junction bases unmatched: 1. The CDR3 sequence is 14 residues long. Germline CDR1 and CDR2: SGHVS and FNYEAQ. CDR3: CASSLGGQGNTIYF. CDR3 coding DNA: TGTGCCAGCAGCTTAGGGGGACAGGGAAACACCATATATTTT.